This entry lists 15 T cell receptor beta chains sequenced from one sample in a study of cytomegalovirus exposure and HLA in healthy donors. The PCR was carried out with 60 Vbeta primers and 13 Jbeta primers. The assay was immunoSEQ multiplex PCR, and TCRdb's table has in-frame clones only and misses some. Of approximately 120,000 clones listed, less than 80% were seen once; the top ten hold over 2.5%. The material sequenced was PBMCs. The receptors shown here come from a woman in her 50s in good health and CMV-seronegative.

The chain combines TRBV7-2 with TRBJ2-5, with D possibly matching TRBD1 (5 bases). The DNA end is more similar to TRBJ2-7, so the J call may be wrong. The germline V gene has CDR1 SGHTA and CDR2 FQGNSA. The CDR3 runs 13 residues. The CDR3 coding sequence is TGTGCCAGCCAGCTTAGCAGGGCCTACGAGCAGTACTTC. Translation: CASQLSRAYEQYF.

In this sample, this clone turned up a few times. The CDR3 coding sequence is TGTGCCAGCAGCTTAGTTCTGGCGAACACTGAAGCTTTCTTT. This codes for CASSLVLANTEAFF. This chain joins TRBV11-2 and TRBJ1-1; D is unresolved. The CDR3 is 14 residues long. Germline V gene data show CDR1 as SGHAT and CDR2 as FQNNGV. V was pared by 1 base and J by 1 base, with 7 bases between.

CDR3 sequence: CASSQDLAGALYTQYF. DNA of the CDR3: TGTGCCAGCAGCCAAGATCTAGCGGGAGCGTTGTATACGCAGTATTTT. The chain recombines TRBV14 with TRBJ2-3; 10 positions match TRBD2. Per the germline V gene, CDR1 is SGHDN and CDR2 is FVKESK. V was pared by 0 bases and J by 7 bases, with 7 bases of the junction left unmatched. CDR3 size: 16 residues.

V is TRBV11-1 and J is TRBJ2-1, with a possible D match to TRBD2 (5 bases). Per the germline V gene, CDR1 is SGHAT and CDR2 is FQDESV (reference sequence). The CDR3 runs 12 residues. V lost 3 bases, J lost 10 bases, and 10 bases lay in between. The CDR3 loop reads CASSFAGGEQFF. The CDR3 DNA follows: TGTGCCAGCAGCTTCGCCGGCGGGGAGCAGTTCTTC.

This clone is a singleton in its sample. The chain combines TRBV27 with TRBJ2-5; 10 bases line up with TRBD2. Matching the DNA end better, TRBJ2-7 makes the J call doubtful. The CDR3 extends over 14 amino acids. Looked up from germline, CDR1 is MNHEY and CDR2 is SMNVEV (reference sequence). The CDR3 nucleotides are TGTGCCAGCAGTTATTCTAGCGGGGGATACGAGCAGTACTTC. As protein: CASSYSSGGYEQYF.

The chain is built from TRBV7-9 and TRBJ2-5; 7 bases align to TRBD1. CDR3 length: 13 amino acids. The germline V gene encodes CDR1 SEHNR and CDR2 FQNEAQ (reference sequence). Losses at the gene ends were 7 bases for V and 4 bases for J; bases not matched to a gene: 6. The CDR3 sequence is CASILPGGETQYF. CDR3 sequence (DNA): TGTGCCAGCATTCTTCCAGGGGGAGAGACCCAGTACTTC.

V usage is TRBV27 and J usage is TRBJ1-1; 11 positions agree with TRBD1. The CDR3 is 15 amino acids. Trimming took 6 bases from V and 4 from J; bases not matched to a gene: 7. From germline, CDR1 is MNHEY and CDR2 SMNVEV (reference sequence). CDR3: CASRDRGPRGTEAFF. CDR3 nucleotides: TGTGCCAGCAGGGACAGGGGGCCGAGGGGCACTGAAGCTTTCTTT.

The sample holds one count of this clone. V is TRBV21-1 and J is TRBJ1-1; the table's D call, TRBD1, has no DNA check behind it. TRBV21-1 is deemed a pseudogene. The CDR3 is 13 amino acids. The CDR3 sequence: CASSKQENTEAFF. The CDR3 DNA reads TGTGCCAGCAGCAAACAGGAGAACACTGAAGCTTTCTTT.

DNA of the CDR3: TGTGCCAGCAGTTACTCTGTGGAGTCCTACAATGAGCAGTTCTTC. It is translated as CASSYSVESYNEQFF. The chain combines TRBV6-5 with TRBJ2-1; D is unresolved. The CDR3 covers 15 residues. Germline V lookup: CDR1 MNHEY, CDR2 SVGAGI. The V end lost 0 bases, the J end lost 1 base, and 7 bases lay between the germline ends.

This sequence joins TRBV7-3 and TRBJ2-6; a possible D gene is TRBD1 (6 bases). Per the germline V gene, CDR1 is SGHTA and CDR2 is FQGTGA. Trimming pared 6 bases from V and 2 bases from J, leaving 8 bases between. The CDR3 totals 14 residues. CDR3 bases: TGTGCCAGCAGTTACAGGGCTGGGGCCAACGTCCTGACTTTC. Amino acid sequence: CASSYRAGANVLTF.

The chain has TRBV10-3 and TRBJ2-1, with D possibly matching TRBD2 (7 bases). V lost 4 bases and J lost 4, with 14 bases in between. This CDR3 spans 15 amino acids. Per the germline V gene, CDR1 is ENHRY and CDR2 is SYGVKD. CDR3 amino acids: CAISGGREFYNEQFF. CDR3 nucleotide sequence: TGTGCCATCAGTGGGGGGCGGGAGTTTTACAATGAGCAGTTCTTC.

V and J are TRBV7-3 and TRBJ2-2, with 7 bases identical to TRBD1. This CDR3 is built from 16 residues. V shed 0 bases, J shed 8 bases, and the junction held 9 bases outside the gene matches. The germline V gene has CDR1 SGHTA and CDR2 FQGTGA. CDR3 bases: TGTGCCAGCAGCTTAACAGGGGGCTGGGGTCCAGGGGAGCTGTTTTTT. The encoded protein is CASSLTGGWGPGELFF.

J is TRBJ1-1 and V is TRBV19; D may be TRBD1 (6 bases). V was pared by 5 bases and J by 5 bases, with 12 bases between. This CDR3 has 13 residues. CDR1 and CDR2 (germline): LNHDA, SQIVND (reference sequence). The CDR3 protein is CASSWPGDTEAFF. The DNA of the CDR3 is TGTGCCAGTAGTTGGCCAGGGGATACTGAAGCTTTCTTT.

The rearrangement links TRBV29-1 to TRBJ2-3; 9 nucleotides agree with TRBD2. Germline V CDR1 and CDR2: SQVTM, ANQGSEA. With V trimmed by 5 bases and J by 0 bases, 6 bases remained unmatched. The CDR3 length is 15 residues. The CDR3 bases are TGCAGCGTTATAGTAGCGGGAGCGAGCACAGATACGCAGTATTTT. Amino acids: CSVIVAGASTDTQYF.

J is TRBJ1-1 and V is TRBV19, with D perhaps matching TRBD1 (5 bases). V lost 5 bases, J lost 2 bases, and 12 bases lay in between. CDR3 length equals 14 residues. CDR1 and CDR2 (germline): LNHDA, SQIVND (reference sequence). This CDR3 is CASSLGEGNTEAFF. In DNA form, the CDR3 reads TGTGCCAGTAGTTTGGGGGAGGGAAACACTGAAGCTTTCTTT. The variable domain in full, completed from reference TRBV19 and TRBJ1-1, reads DGGITQSPKYLFRKEGQNVTLSCEQNLNHDAMYWYRQDPGQGLRLIYYSQIVNDFQKGDIAEGYSVSREKKESFPLTVTSAQKNPTAFYLCASSLGEGNTEAFFGQGTRLTVV.